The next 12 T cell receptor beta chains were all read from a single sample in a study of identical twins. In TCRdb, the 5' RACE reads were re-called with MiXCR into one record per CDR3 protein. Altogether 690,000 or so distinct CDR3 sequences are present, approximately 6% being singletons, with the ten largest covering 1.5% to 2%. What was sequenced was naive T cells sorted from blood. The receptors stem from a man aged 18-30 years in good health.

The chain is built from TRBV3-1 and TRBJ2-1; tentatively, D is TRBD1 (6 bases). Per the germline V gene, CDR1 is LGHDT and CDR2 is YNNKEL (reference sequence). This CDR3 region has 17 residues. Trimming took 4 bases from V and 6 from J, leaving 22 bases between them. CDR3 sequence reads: CASSPSPRTENGNEQFF. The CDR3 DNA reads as TGTGCCAGCAGCCCTTCCCCCAGGACAGAAAATGGCAATGAGCAGTTCTTC.

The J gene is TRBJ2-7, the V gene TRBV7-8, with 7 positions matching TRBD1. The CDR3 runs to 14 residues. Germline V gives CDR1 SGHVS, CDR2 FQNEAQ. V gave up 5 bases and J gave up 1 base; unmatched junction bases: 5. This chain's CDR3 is CASSPGTVSYEQYV. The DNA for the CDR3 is TGTGCCAGCAGCCCAGGGACAGTGTCCTACGAGCAGTACGTC.

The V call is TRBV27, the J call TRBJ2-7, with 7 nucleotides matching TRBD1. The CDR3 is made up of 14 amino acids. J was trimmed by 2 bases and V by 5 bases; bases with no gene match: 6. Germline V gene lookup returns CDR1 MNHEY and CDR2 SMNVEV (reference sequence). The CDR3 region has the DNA TGTGCCAGCAGTACCAGGGGGAACCCCTACGAGCAGTACTTC. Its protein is CASSTRGNPYEQYF.

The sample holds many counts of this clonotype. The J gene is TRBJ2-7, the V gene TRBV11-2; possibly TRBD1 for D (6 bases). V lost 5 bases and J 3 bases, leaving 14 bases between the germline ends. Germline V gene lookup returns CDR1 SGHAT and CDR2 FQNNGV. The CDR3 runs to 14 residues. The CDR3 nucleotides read TGTGCCAGCAGCCGAACGGACAGCCTCTACGAGCAGTACTTC. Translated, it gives CASSRTDSLYEQYF.

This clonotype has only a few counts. The CDR3 coding sequence is TGTGCCAGCAGTTCTTTTAGGGACAGCTTCCTCTATGGCTACACCTTC. Residues: CASSSFRDSFLYGYTF. The chain links TRBV6-5 to TRBJ1-2; TRBD1 aligns across 7 bases. Unmatched junction bases numbered 12, after V lost 4 bases and J lost 4 bases. This CDR3 has 16 amino acids. CDR1 is MNHEY and CDR2 is SVGAGI in the germline V gene.

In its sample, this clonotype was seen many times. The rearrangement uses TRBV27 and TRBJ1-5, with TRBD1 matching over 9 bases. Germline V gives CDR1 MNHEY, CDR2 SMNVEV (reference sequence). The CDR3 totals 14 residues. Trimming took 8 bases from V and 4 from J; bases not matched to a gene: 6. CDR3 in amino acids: CASGTGFSNQPQHF. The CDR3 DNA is TGTGCCAGCGGGACAGGGTTTTCAAATCAGCCCCAGCATTTT.

CDR3 amino acids: CASSQSGATTDTQYF. CDR3 DNA sequence: TGTGCCAGCAGCCAGAGCGGGGCTACCACAGATACGCAGTATTTT. The chain couples TRBV14 to TRBJ2-3; 7 nucleotides match TRBD2. This CDR3 spans 15 amino acids. CDR1 and CDR2 (germline): SGHDN, FVKESK. Losses at the gene ends were 3 bases for V and 2 bases for J; bases not matched to a gene: 5.

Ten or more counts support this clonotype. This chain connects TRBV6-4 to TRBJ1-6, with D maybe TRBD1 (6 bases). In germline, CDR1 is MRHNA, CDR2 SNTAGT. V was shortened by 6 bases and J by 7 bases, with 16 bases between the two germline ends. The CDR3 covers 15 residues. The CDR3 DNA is TGTGCCAGCAGCCTCAAGTGGGGGGGCAATTCACCCCTCCACTTT. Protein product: CASSLKWGGNSPLHF.

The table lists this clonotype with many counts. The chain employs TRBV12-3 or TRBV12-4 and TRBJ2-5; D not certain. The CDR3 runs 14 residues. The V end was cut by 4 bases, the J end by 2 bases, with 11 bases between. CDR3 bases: TGTGCCAGCAGTTGGGGTATTCGGCAAGAGACCCAGTACTTC. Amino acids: CASSWGIRQETQYF.

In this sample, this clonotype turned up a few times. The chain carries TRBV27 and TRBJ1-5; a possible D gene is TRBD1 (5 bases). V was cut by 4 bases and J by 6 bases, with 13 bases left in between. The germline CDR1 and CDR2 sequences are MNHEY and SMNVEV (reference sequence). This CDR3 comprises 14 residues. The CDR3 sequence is CASSSLGEGQPQHF. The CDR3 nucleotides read TGTGCCAGCAGTTCTCTAGGGGAGGGTCAGCCCCAGCATTTT.

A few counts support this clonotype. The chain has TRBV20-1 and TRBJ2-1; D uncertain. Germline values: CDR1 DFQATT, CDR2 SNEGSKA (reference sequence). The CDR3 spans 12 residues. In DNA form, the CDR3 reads TGCAGCCAGTGGCGTTCCGGCAATGAGCAGTTCTTC. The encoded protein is CSQWRSGNEQFF.

In DNA form, the CDR3 reads TGTGCCAGCAGCTACGGGACGTCCTACGAGCAGTACGTC. It specifies CASSYGTSYEQYV. V and J are TRBV7-9 and TRBJ2-7; either TRBD1 or TRBD2 may fit D (5 bases each). In germline, CDR1 is SEHNR, CDR2 FQNEAQ (reference sequence). This CDR3 comprises 13 residues. V gave up 4 bases and J gave up 1 base, with 8 bases separating them.